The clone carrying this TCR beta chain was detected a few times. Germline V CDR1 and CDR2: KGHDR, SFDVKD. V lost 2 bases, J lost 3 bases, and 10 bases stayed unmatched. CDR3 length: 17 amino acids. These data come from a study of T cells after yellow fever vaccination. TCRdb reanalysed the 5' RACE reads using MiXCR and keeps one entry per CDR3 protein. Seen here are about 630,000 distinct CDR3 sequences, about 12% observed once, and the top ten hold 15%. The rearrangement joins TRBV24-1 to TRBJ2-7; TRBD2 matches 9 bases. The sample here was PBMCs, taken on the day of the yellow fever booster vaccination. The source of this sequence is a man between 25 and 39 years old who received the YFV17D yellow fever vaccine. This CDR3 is CATSDWDPTSGNYEQYF. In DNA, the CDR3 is TGTGCCACCAGTGATTGGGACCCGACTAGCGGAAACTACGAGCAGTACTTC.